The rows below give T cell receptor beta chains drawn from one sample of a study of cytomegalovirus exposure and HLA in healthy donors. Sequencing used immunoSEQ multiplex PCR; TCRdb keeps in-frame clones, though not all of them. This sample has 200,000 to 300,000 clones, with 80% to 90% found just once. Sequencing was carried out using PBMCs. Source of these receptors: a woman between 40 and 50 years old in good health and CMV-seropositive. The CDR3 runs from the conserved cysteine through the conserved F or W. D genes are given only for firm matches.

j_call: TRBJ1-5; d_call: TRBD1; v_call: TRBV25-1; cdr3_aa: CASSTGVNQPQHF
j_call: TRBJ1-1; d_call: .; v_call: TRBV7-9; cdr3_aa: CASSLGIAGLMNTEAFF
j_call: TRBJ2-5; d_call: .; v_call: TRBV15; cdr3_aa: CATSRDVGAETQYF
j_call: TRBJ2-1; d_call: .; v_call: TRBV7-8; cdr3_aa: CASSLWAAPSSYNEQFF
j_call: TRBJ2-2; d_call: TRBD1; v_call: TRBV28; cdr3_aa: CASSPIGTGLGGELFF
j_call: TRBJ2-7; d_call: TRBD2; v_call: TRBV6-5; cdr3_aa: CASSYERGWYEQYF
j_call: TRBJ2-1; d_call: TRBD2; v_call: TRBV28; cdr3_aa: CASRKGTSGRNEQFF
j_call: TRBJ1-5; d_call: .; v_call: TRBV28; cdr3_aa: CASRSGLYNQPQHF
j_call: TRBJ2-1; d_call: TRBD2; v_call: TRBV4-1; cdr3_aa: CASSQEASGQPSSYNEQFF
j_call: TRBJ1-5; d_call: .; v_call: TRBV25-1; cdr3_aa: CASRQGNQPQHF
j_call: TRBJ2-1; d_call: TRBD2; v_call: TRBV7-8; cdr3_aa: CASSLARALAANEQFF
j_call: TRBJ1-2; d_call: .; v_call: TRBV30; cdr3_aa: CASLAGEEVSNYGYTF
j_call: TRBJ2-7; d_call: .; v_call: TRBV18; cdr3_aa: CASSLGSLSSYEQYF
j_call: TRBJ1-1; d_call: .; v_call: TRBV2; cdr3_aa: CASIRAGTEAFF
j_call: TRBJ1-1; d_call: .; v_call: TRBV4-1; cdr3_aa: CASSQDRTDTEAFF
j_call: TRBJ2-5; d_call: TRBD2; v_call: TRBV7-9; cdr3_aa: CASSLVASGIGAEETQYF
j_call: TRBJ2-3; d_call: TRBD1; v_call: TRBV5-1; cdr3_aa: CASSSTGGVIDTQYF
j_call: TRBJ2-1; d_call: TRBD2; v_call: TRBV9; cdr3_aa: CASTPGTSGIGEQFF
j_call: TRBJ2-7; d_call: TRBD2; v_call: TRBV28; cdr3_aa: CASSPSGRAYEQYF
j_call: TRBJ2-2; d_call: .; v_call: TRBV19; cdr3_aa: CASSILRTGSGRNTGELFF
j_call: TRBJ1-1; d_call: .; v_call: TRBV30; cdr3_aa: CAWSVTGDGAFF
j_call: TRBJ2-1; d_call: TRBD2; v_call: TRBV4-3; cdr3_aa: CASTQGLANNNEQFF
j_call: TRBJ1-4; d_call: .; v_call: TRBV7-9; cdr3_aa: CASSAPDNNEKLFF
j_call: TRBJ2-5; d_call: TRBD2; v_call: TRBV5-1; cdr3_aa: CASSSTSGRGETQYF
j_call: TRBJ2-6; d_call: .; v_call: TRBV15; cdr3_aa: CATSRDPRLAGANVLTF
j_call: TRBJ2-5; d_call: TRBD2; v_call: TRBV9; cdr3_aa: CASNRAGGRETQYF
j_call: TRBJ1-1; d_call: .; v_call: TRBV29-1; cdr3_aa: CSVEDHPGAEAFF
j_call: TRBJ2-1; d_call: TRBD2; v_call: TRBV6-6; cdr3_aa: CASSFLSGNNNEQFF
j_call: TRBJ2-5; d_call: .; v_call: TRBV11-1; cdr3_aa: CASSLGGQGRETQYF